The rows below give T cell receptor beta chains drawn from one sample of a study of Ad26.COV2.S vaccination and SARS-CoV-2 variants. Measured with immunoSEQ multiplex PCR; TCRdb has only the in-frame clones, and not every one. The sample carries about 350,000 clones, 80% to 90% recorded once. The sequences come from peripheral blood, collected in a trial of Ad26.COV2.S vaccine versus placebo. The receptor set was obtained from a person aged 18-65 years who received the Ad26.COV2.S COVID-19 vaccine or a placebo. The CDR3 runs from the conserved cysteine through the conserved F or W. Fields, in order: D gene, J gene, clone size, V gene, CDR3 protein, CDR3 DNA. The D gene is left open where the match is weak. Size tells how often a clone was seen (once, few, many) or the class of an expanded clone, and some rows leave it out.

- | TRBJ1-1 | once | TRBV7-3 | CATSLGRDTEAFF | TGTGCCACCTCCCTGGGCAGGGACACTGAAGCTTTCTTT
- | TRBJ1-2 | - | TRBV28 | CASRSPPGNYGYTF | TGTGCCAGCAGATCCCCCCCCGGGAACTATGGCTACACCTTC
- | TRBJ1-1 | - | TRBV4-2 | CASSQDVLMNTEAFF | TGTGCCAGCAGCCAAGACGTCCTCATGAACACTGAAGCTTTCTTT
- | TRBJ1-5 | - | TRBV6-5 | CASSKQGNNQPQHF | TGTGCCAGCAGTAAACAGGGCAACAATCAGCCCCAGCATTTT
- | TRBJ2-7 | - | TRBV28 | CASSGRTGTREQYF | TGTGCCAGCAGTGGCCGGACCGGGACTCGTGAGCAGTACTTC
- | TRBJ2-7 | - | TRBV6-2/TRBV6-3 | CASTPRQLYEQYF | TGTGCCAGCACCCCGAGGCAGCTCTACGAGCAGTACTTC
TRBD1 | TRBJ1-2 | - | TRBV5-5 | CASSLVGGGHGYTF | TGTGCCAGCAGCTTGGTGGGAGGGGGCCATGGCTACACCTTC
TRBD2 | TRBJ2-5 | - | TRBV6-2/TRBV6-3 | CASSYLGLAGTMGTQYF | TGTGCCAGCAGTTACCTTGGACTAGCGGGAACGATGGGGACCCAGTACTTC
- | TRBJ2-7 | - | TRBV24-1 | CATNPYEQYF | TGTGCCACCAACCCCTACGAGCAGTACTTC
- | TRBJ2-2 | - | TRBV3-1/TRBV3-2 | CASSQTQGRTGELFF | TGTGCCAGCAGCCAAACGCAGGGTAGGACCGGGGAGCTGTTTTTT
- | TRBJ2-5 | - | TRBV6-4 | CASSVGLGETQYF | TGTGCCAGCAGTGTGGGCCTCGGGGAGACCCAGTACTTC
TRBD1 | TRBJ2-2 | once | TRBV14 | CASSQADRGESTGELFF | TGTGCCAGCAGCCAAGCGGACAGGGGTGAAAGCACCGGGGAGCTGTTTTTT
TRBD2 | TRBJ2-1 | - | TRBV19 | CASSIGGRPNEQFF | TGTGCCAGTAGTATCGGCGGGAGGCCGAATGAGCAGTTCTTC
- | TRBJ1-2 | - | TRBV5-1 | CASSLVPGESNYGYTF | TGCGCCAGCAGCTTGGTTCCGGGGGAGAGTAACTATGGCTACACCTTC
- | TRBJ1-2 | - | TRBV2 | CASSDPETLNYGYTF | TGTGCCAGCAGCGACCCCGAGACACTCAACTATGGCTACACCTTC
- | TRBJ1-6 | - | TRBV12-3/TRBV12-4 | CASTLPPSPLHF | TGTGCCAGCACCTTGCCCCCCTCACCCCTCCACTTT
- | TRBJ2-2 | once | TRBV29-1 | CSVDWKNTGELFF | TGCAGCGTTGATTGGAAGAACACCGGGGAGCTGTTTTTT
- | TRBJ2-2 | - | TRBV11-2 | CASSVRGVIPGELFF | TGTGCCAGCAGCGTGAGGGGCGTAATCCCCGGGGAGCTGTTTTTT
- | TRBJ2-1 | - | TRBV5-1 | CASSSLAGGPPYNEQFF | TGCGCCAGCAGCTCCTTAGCCGGAGGACCCCCCTACAATGAGCAGTTCTTC